The subject of this entry is one T cell receptor beta chain. Compared with germline, one end of the junction differs, possibly owing to a read error. Germline values: CDR1 SGHTA, CDR2 FQGNSA. The CDR3 has 15 residues. The data are from a study of molecular identifiers for immune sequencing clone quantification. From the PCR reads, TCRdb called clonotypes with MiXCR, one entry per CDR3 protein. The sample includes 490,000 or so distinct CDR3 sequences, about 25% of them seen just once. The sample consisted of naive CD8+ T cells from blood, with Jurkat cell RNA spiked in. The sample's subset: FACS-sorted CD8+CD4-CCR7+CD45RA+ naive T cells. The receptor was derived from a human donor in good health. Some libraries in this study had Jurkat cell RNA spiked in. The V call is TRBV7-2, the J call TRBJ1-3, with D hard to call. CDR3 DNA: TGTGCCCGCAGCTTAATGCGAAGCTCTGGAAACCCCATATATTTT. It specifies CARSLMRSSGNPIYF.